This TCR beta chain derives from a study of CD8 T cells in Susac syndrome. This CDR3 has 15 residues. Trimming cost V 3 bases and J 10 bases, with 16 bases left between them. RNA, at about 0.45 to 1 ug, was reverse transcribed with random hexamers. The CDR3 of TCR beta was amplified by immunoSEQ multiplex PCR across 54 Vbeta and 13 Jbeta. TCRdb itself ran the immunoSEQ multiplex PCR reads through MiXCR, one entry per CDR3 protein. This table holds about 150,000 distinct CDR3 sequences, 95% found once. In contrast to the negatively isolated CD8+ and CD4+ T cells, TEMRA cells were FACS-enriched. Input material: CD4+ T cells from PBMCs. The V and J genes are TRBV12-3 or TRBV12-4 and TRBJ1-6, with D maybe TRBD1 (5 bases). The sequence derives from a human donor with Susac syndrome. In DNA form, the CDR3 reads TGTGCCAGCAGTTTCGACAGAAGCCCGCGATCACCCCTCCACTTT. It yields the protein CASSFDRSPRSPLHF.